This TCR beta chain originates from a study of CD8+ T cells in alopecia areata (dated by TCRdb to between 2018 and 2020). At the level of the whole study: Treated patients were enrolled in an open-label pilot trial of oral tofacitinib, 5 to 10 mg twice daily, for moderate-to-severe alopecia areata. Patients stayed on tofacitinib for 6 to 18 months and then had 6 months of follow-up off drug so that delayed response and recurrence could be assessed. For the treated patients, the SALT score, which quantifies what percentage of scalp surface area is affected, served as the measure of disease severity. The study used high-throughput TCRbeta sequencing to examine T cell clonal expansion in alopecia areata, in both the C3H/HeJ mouse model and human patients. On the human side, TCRbeta sequencing was run on scalp tissue and on sorted CD4+ and CD8+ peripheral blood T cells from healthy controls and from alopecia areata patients with either patchy or totalis/universalis disease. Biopsies were taken from tofacitinib-treated patients at baseline and again at 4 and 24 weeks into treatment, and several of those patients also had a later scalp biopsy. Scalp clonality was compared across normal scalp (n=4), patchy alopecia areata scalp (n=8), and alopecia totalis/universalis scalp (n=8). The RNA source kit depended on sample type: the PAXgene miRNA kit for fixed scalp, the miRNeasy kit for PBMCs, and the RNeasy kit for mouse skin. immunoSEQ multiplex PCR using 35 Vbeta forward primers and 13 Jbeta reverse primers was used to amplify TCRbeta CDR3 regions. General conclusions and limits of the study: Unlike mouse skin, which is dominated by gammadelta T cells, normal human skin has resident alphabeta T cells that are also sequenced, and this complicates analysis of the scalp TCR repertoire. Because the treated cohort was small and included a single nonresponder, larger studies are needed to assess links between baseline CD8+ expansion and response. During tofacitinib treatment, many expanded lesional clones remained in scalp and blood, and this persistence may partly explain relapse after treatment is stopped. Tofacitinib significantly lowered scalp clonality and the number of expanded CD8+ clones among the top 100 scalp clones. Shared TCR sequences between patients were less evident than in mice, which may be partly attributable to HLA diversity in the patient population. Lesional scalp, especially in alopecia totalis/universalis, showed higher clonality and more expanded CD8+ clones than normal scalp, suggesting antigenic drive.

Read against the paper, the sample's treatment or condition label means: oral pan-JAK inhibitor, 5-10 mg twice daily. Lesional scalp punch biopsies and peripheral blood were obtained from alopecia areata patients. PBMCs were separated by density centrifugation and stained for CD3, CD4 and CD8, after which CD4+ and CD8+ T cells were sorted on a FACSAria. In this sample, this clone turned up a few times. Its antigen specificity is not known. No clone much larger than this one lies a single base away; base qualities are absent. Library method: the immunoSEQ multiplex PCR assay. RNA was extracted from all samples and reverse transcribed into cDNA, which served as template for TCR sequencing. First-strand cDNA was synthesized using SuperScript III with a 2:1 mix of oligo-dT and random hexamers. A synthetic immune receptor repertoire was used to measure amplification bias, and any remaining bias was corrected computationally. In the paper's pipeline: After raw reads were preprocessed to remove errors, the CDR3 was defined following IMGT conventions as running from the conserved cysteine to phenylalanine. Clonality was computed as 1 minus the Shannon entropy, with the entropy normalized by log2 of the number of productive unique TCRs. Whether each scalp clone was CD4 or CD8 was inferred by checking scalp TCRbeta sequences against the CD4 and CD8 repertoires from sorted blood. What TCRdb holds here is the immuneACCESS table cut down to in-frame rearrangements. Part of the clones is not present; checked against another copy, under half of the missing clones reflect an unresolved V gene, and the others are unexplained. V and J calls and clone size are as listed in that table; D and trimming were resolved from the DNA. This sample holds fewer than 200,000 clones; about three fifths were observed only once. The ten largest make up around 15% of the sample.

Between the V and J ends, shortened by 4 bases and 0 bases respectively, the junction contains 16 bases. Its CDR3 holds 18 amino acids, cysteine through phenylalanine. The kept DNA is CDR3 alone, 54 bases in frame from the first base. The germline V gene yields SNHLY for CDR1 and FYNNEI for CDR2. This receptor was identified in a human donor with alopecia areata. This specimen consisted of CD4+ T cells sorted from blood, obtained between weeks 55 and 65, from a patient treated with tofacitinib. The sequence joins TRBV2 to TRBJ2-6, with the D segment identity uncertain. The DNA reads TGTGCCAGCAGTGCCTTTGGTGCAGTCAACTCTGGGGCCAACGTCCTGACTTTC. This is translated as CASSAFGAVNSGANVLTF.